The 23 T cell receptor beta chains below come from one sample, sequenced in a study of beta chain features in type 1 diabetes. Expressed TCRB transcripts were sequenced because the isolated RNA had all been reverse transcribed beforehand. Profiling relied on immunoSEQ multiplex PCR, and the TCRdb table lists in-frame clones only, not all of them. Of hundreds of thousands of clones in the sample, over 10% were seen once. The sample taken for sequencing was naive CD4+ T cells from blood. These receptors came from a man between 18 and 35 years old in good health.

This clone was seen a handful of times. CDR3 sequence (DNA): TGTGCCTGTTTCAATTCGGGACAGGGAGATTACAATGAGCAGTTCTTC. Protein sequence: CACFNSGQGDYNEQFF. The genes are TRBV30 and TRBJ2-1; 9 bases fit TRBD1. CDR1 and CDR2 from the germline V gene are GTSNPN and SVGIG (reference sequence). The junction had 13 bases not matched to a gene; V was cut back by 6 bases and J by 4 bases. This CDR3 spans 16 amino acids.

The chain carries TRBV30 and TRBJ2-7; D unclear. Trimming stripped 4 bases from V and 1 base from J, with 11 bases between. CDR1 is GTSNPN, CDR2 SVGIG, per germline (reference sequence). The CDR3 consists of 13 residues. CDR3 sequence: CAWTKAVSYEQYF. The CDR3 DNA follows: TGTGCCTGGACAAAAGCCGTGTCCTACGAGCAGTACTTC.

This clone was picked up a small number of times. This rearrangement joins TRBV30 to TRBJ2-1; 9 bases match TRBD2. The germline gives CDR1 GTSNPN, CDR2 SVGIG (reference sequence). V lost 3 bases, J lost 8 bases, and 11 bases stayed unmatched. The CDR3 consists of 15 residues. The CDR3 nucleotides are TGTGCCTGGAGAGCCTCTAGCGGGGTTGAGGATGAGCAGTTCTTC. It yields the protein CAWRASSGVEDEQFF.

This clone was observed a handful of times. V gene TRBV7-2 combines with J gene TRBJ2-5, with TRBD1 identical over 8 bases. V gave up 5 bases and J gave up 5 bases; unmatched junction bases: 10. This CDR3 has 15 residues. The V gene's germline CDR1 is SGHTA and CDR2 FQGNSA. CDR3 sequence (DNA): TGTGCCAGCAGCGGGCCGGGCAGGGGGCGGGAGACCCAGTACTTC. Its translation is CASSGPGRGRETQYF.

The sample holds a few counts of this clone. The chain carries TRBV29-1 and TRBJ1-6; no firm D call. Germline loops: CDR1 SQVTM, CDR2 ANQGSEA. The CDR3 covers 13 residues. Trimming pared 4 bases from V and 5 bases from J, leaving 9 bases between. As DNA, the CDR3 is TGCAGCGTTGGGGAGAACAATAATTCACCCCTCCACTTT. Translating it yields CSVGENNNSPLHF. Full variable domain (missing parts from reference TRBV29-1 and TRBJ1-6): SAVISQKPSRDICQRGTSLTIQCQVDSQVTMMFWYRQQPGQSLTLIATANQGSEATYESGFVIDKFPISRPNLTFSTLTVSNMSPEDSSIYLCSVGENNNSPLHFGNGTRLTVT.

This clone was detected many times. This chain links TRBV29-1 with TRBJ2-4; D gene ambiguous. Trimming took 4 bases from V and 5 from J, leaving 15 bases between them. Germline V gives CDR1 SQVTM, CDR2 ANQGSEA. This CDR3 is 14 amino acids long. The CDR3 coding sequence is TGCAGCGTTGTCCTCAGGTTGGAACAAAACATTCAGTACTTC. Translation: CSVVLRLEQNIQYF. The full variable domain, with the rest looked up from reference TRBV29-1 and TRBJ2-4, is SAVISQKPSRDICQRGTSLTIQCQVDSQVTMMFWYRQQPGQSLTLIATANQGSEATYESGFVIDKFPISRPNLTFSTLTVSNMSPEDSSIYLCSVVLRLEQNIQYFGAGTRLSVL.

The CDR3 region has the DNA TGCGCCAGCAGCGTCGGGACAGGGATAAACAATGAGCAGTTCTTC. It codes for CASSVGTGINNEQFF. The chain is built from TRBV5-1 and TRBJ2-1; 9 bases fit TRBD1. This CDR3 is 15 amino acids long. CDR1 and CDR2 from the germline V gene are SGHRS and YFSETQ. Unmatched junction bases numbered 7, after V lost 4 bases and J lost 5 bases. Drawing the rest from reference TRBV5-1 and TRBJ2-1, the complete variable domain is KAGVTQTPRYLIKTRGQQVTLSCSPISGHRSVSWYQQTPGQGLQFLFEYFSETQRNKGNFPGRFSGRQFSNSRSEMNVSTLELGDSALYLCASSVGTGINNEQFFGPGTRLTVL.

A few counts support this clone. J is TRBJ2-2 and V is TRBV6-6, with 7 bases aligning to TRBD2. The V gene end was trimmed by 2 bases and the J gene end by 4 bases; junction bases not matched to a gene: 4. The germline V gene has CDR1 MNHNY and CDR2 SVGAGI (reference sequence). The CDR3 extends over 15 amino acids. The CDR3, as DNA: TGTGCCAGCAGTTACGAGGGAGGGCGCACCGGGGAGCTGTTTTTT. This codes for CASSYEGGRTGELFF.

The chain joins TRBV10-3 to TRBJ2-3; 9 bases match TRBD2. This CDR3 has 14 amino acids. Per the germline V gene, CDR1 is ENHRY and CDR2 is SYGVKD. V trimming: 6 bases; J trimming: 3 bases; junction bases outside the gene matches: 4. The CDR3 DNA is TGTGCCATCAGCCTCGGACTAGCGACAGATACGCAGTATTTT. It translates to CAISLGLATDTQYF.

The chain employs TRBV27 and TRBJ2-4; 10 bases line up with TRBD1. Germline values: CDR1 MNHEY, CDR2 SMNVEV (reference sequence). CDR3 size: 16 residues. J was trimmed by 7 bases and V by 5 bases; bases with no gene match: 11. The DNA for the CDR3 is TGTGCCAGCAGTCCCCGGACAGGGGGTTTCGGGAACATTCAGTACTTC. This codes for CASSPRTGGFGNIQYF.

The chain has TRBV5-5 and TRBJ2-1; 12 positions agree with TRBD2. The V segment lost 4 bases and the J segment 2 bases; nucleotides outside the gene matches: 13. The CDR3 is made up of 19 amino acids. Germline V CDR1 and CDR2: SGHKS, YYEKEE (reference sequence). The CDR3 here is CASSPGLAGRQETYNEQFF. The DNA of the CDR3 is TGTGCCAGCAGCCCCGGACTAGCGGGGAGGCAGGAAACCTACAATGAGCAGTTCTTC.

This clone was observed a few times. The chain joins TRBV6-5 to TRBJ1-2; possibly TRBD1 for D (6 bases). The CDR3 length is 14 residues. Germline CDR1 MNHEY, CDR2 SVGAGI. Trimming took off 6 bases at V and 0 bases at J, with 11 bases between the two ends. CDR3 DNA sequence: TGTGCCAGCAGAGAGACAGGAACTAACTATGGCTACACCTTC. Protein sequence: CASRETGTNYGYTF.

The table lists this clone with a few counts. The chain links TRBV5-1 to TRBJ1-2; 7 nucleotides match TRBD1. V shed 3 bases and J 5 bases; nucleotides not matched to a gene: 7. Germline CDR1 SGHRS, CDR2 YFSETQ. The CDR3 is 14 amino acids. CDR3 amino acids: CASSSGDREYGYTF. The CDR3 DNA reads TGCGCCAGCAGCTCCGGAGACAGGGAGTATGGCTACACCTTC.

This clone came up a few times. The same CDR3 can be traced to other DNA sequences in this sample. The J gene is TRBJ1-1, the V gene TRBV9; D not certain. V was pared by 1 base and J by 0 bases, with 7 bases between. The germline V gene encodes CDR1 SGDLS and CDR2 YYNGEE. This CDR3 contains 14 residues. Here the CDR3 reads CASSVSSVNTEAFF. In DNA form, the CDR3 reads TGTGCCAGCAGCGTATCGTCAGTGAACACTGAAGCTTTCTTT.

V and J are TRBV29-1 and TRBJ2-7; 9 bases map to TRBD1. Germline-derived CDR1 and CDR2 are SQVTM and ANQGSEA. Trimming at V came to 6 bases and at J to 5 bases, leaving 11 bases not matched to a gene. CDR3 length: 14 amino acids. The CDR3 DNA follows: TGCAGCGTGATGACCGGGACAGGGAGGCACGAGCAGTACTTC. This translates into CSVMTGTGRHEQYF.

There are a few counts of this clone. The chain has TRBV30 and TRBJ1-1; D unresolved. Germline CDR1 GTSNPN, CDR2 SVGIG (reference sequence). The V and J ends lost 0 bases and 5 bases respectively, with 16 bases between them. CDR3 length: 15 amino acids. CDR3 DNA: TGTGCCTGGAGTGTACAACCGGGGTCGGTTACTGAAGCTTTCTTT. This translates into CAWSVQPGSVTEAFF.

The chain links TRBV30 to TRBJ2-3; 8 nucleotides line up with TRBD2. This CDR3 has 16 amino acids. Germline V gives CDR1 GTSNPN, CDR2 SVGIG (reference sequence). Losses at the gene ends were 1 base for V and 2 bases for J; bases not matched to a gene: 8. The DNA for the CDR3 is TGTGCCTGGAGTGACCCTAGCGGGCCCTCCACAGATACGCAGTATTTT. Amino acid sequence: CAWSDPSGPSTDTQYF.

This clone came up once. The gene calls are TRBV27 and TRBJ1-1; D is unclear. Germline assignment: CDR1 MNHEY and CDR2 SMNVEV (reference sequence). The CDR3 runs 14 residues. V lost 3 bases, J lost 0 bases, and 8 bases lay in between. The CDR3 region is CASSFSQLNTEAFF. CDR3 coding DNA: TGTGCCAGCAGTTTTTCACAGCTGAACACTGAAGCTTTCTTT.

This clone was recorded a few times. This CDR3 is also generated by other DNA sequences in the sample. This chain uses TRBV19 with TRBJ2-7, with TRBD2 as a possible D gene (5 bases). Germline assignment: CDR1 LNHDA and CDR2 SQIVND (reference sequence). V shed 5 bases and J shed 4 bases, with 12 bases lying between them. The CDR3 loop spans 13 amino acids. CDR3 protein: CASSSRTGYEQYF. The CDR3 DNA is TGTGCCAGTAGTTCGCGGACTGGGTACGAGCAGTACTTC.

The chain couples TRBV28 to TRBJ2-3; 8 positions match TRBD1. The germline V gene has CDR1 MDHEN and CDR2 SYDVKM. The CDR3 totals 13 residues. The J segment lost 6 bases and the V segment lost 8 bases, leaving 7 bases of the junction unmatched. The CDR3 reads CASEGQGKDTQYF. CDR3 bases: TGTGCCAGCGAAGGACAGGGAAAGGATACGCAGTATTTT.

The CDR3 protein is CASSLTARGREQYF. The CDR3 nucleotides read TGTGCCAGCAGTTTAACGGCGCGGGGACGCGAGCAGTACTTC. The chain joins TRBV28 to TRBJ2-7; D is possibly TRBD2 (6 bases). V gave up 2 bases and J gave up 6 bases, with 14 bases separating them. This CDR3 comprises 14 residues. Germline V gives CDR1 MDHEN, CDR2 SYDVKM.

The chain couples TRBV5-1 to TRBJ2-7; TRBD1 might be the D (6 bases). V gave up 4 bases and J gave up 3 bases, with 14 bases separating them. The CDR3 length is 14 residues. Looked up from germline, CDR1 is SGHRS and CDR2 is YFSETQ. In DNA form, the CDR3 reads TGCGCCAGCAGCAGTGGCACAGGGAACTACGAGCAGTACTTC. As protein: CASSSGTGNYEQYF. Full variable domain (outside the CDR3, taken from reference TRBV5-1 and TRBJ2-7): KAGVTQTPRYLIKTRGQQVTLSCSPISGHRSVSWYQQTPGQGLQFLFEYFSETQRNKGNFPGRFSGRQFSNSRSEMNVSTLELGDSALYLCASSSGTGNYEQYFGPGTRLTVT.

This sequence joins TRBV18 and TRBJ1-5; the D gene is possibly TRBD1 (6 bases). The CDR3 runs to 16 residues. Germline CDR1 and CDR2: KGHSH and LQKENI. Trimming pared 3 bases from V and 0 bases from J, leaving 12 bases between. The CDR3, as DNA: TGTGCCAGCTCACCCGAGAGACAGGTTAGCAATCAGCCCCAGCATTTT. Its translation is CASSPERQVSNQPQHF. The full variable domain, completed using reference TRBV18 and TRBJ1-5, is NAGVMQNPRHLVRRRGQEARLRCSPMKGHSHVYWYRQLPEEGLKFMVYLQKENIIDESGMPKERFSAEFPKEGPSILRIQQVVRGDSAAYFCASSPERQVSNQPQHFGDGTRLSIL.